This is a list of T cell receptor beta chains from one sample in a study of blood T cells in healthy people across ages. TCRdb itself ran the 5' RACE reads through MiXCR, one entry per CDR3 protein. The sample has 800,000 to 900,000 distinct CDR3 sequences; around 62% are singletons. Sequencing was performed on blood. Receptors originate from a man in his thirties or forties in good health. CDR3s include the opening cysteine and the closing phenylalanine or tryptophan. Each record gives: J gene, clone size, V gene, D gene, CDR3 protein, CDR3 DNA. A D gene is named only where the DNA matches it firmly. Clone size is shown for a subset of rows, as once, few, many or a class of expanded clone.

J gene: TRBJ2-5
clone size: .
V gene: TRBV5-1
D gene: .
CDR3 protein: CASSLALAGGEYF
CDR3 DNA: TGCGCCAGCAGCTTGGCCCTCGCGGGCGGCGAGTACTTC

J gene: TRBJ2-3
clone size: .
V gene: TRBV25-1
D gene: .
CDR3 protein: CASSERAGRVRSTDTQYF
CDR3 DNA: TGTGCCAGCAGTGAAAGGGCGGGGCGCGTAAGGAGCACAGATACGCAGTATTTT

J gene: TRBJ1-4
clone size: .
V gene: TRBV10-3
D gene: .
CDR3 protein: CAISDREGNEKLFF
CDR3 DNA: TGTGCCATCAGTGATCGGGAGGGGAATGAAAAACTGTTTTTT

J gene: TRBJ2-3
clone size: .
V gene: TRBV2
D gene: TRBD2
CDR3 protein: CASSDSGGSTDTQYF
CDR3 DNA: TGTGCCAGCAGTGACAGCGGGGGATCCACAGATACGCAGTATTTT

J gene: TRBJ2-1
clone size: .
V gene: TRBV5-6
D gene: .
CDR3 protein: CASSLGPGWEQFF
CDR3 DNA: TGTGCCAGCAGCTTGGGGCCAGGATGGGAGCAGTTCTTC

J gene: TRBJ1-4
clone size: .
V gene: TRBV2
D gene: .
CDR3 protein: CASSTGRMEKLFF
CDR3 DNA: TGTGCCAGCAGTACAGGACGTATGGAAAAACTGTTTTTT

J gene: TRBJ2-3
clone size: few
V gene: TRBV29-1
D gene: TRBD1
CDR3 protein: CSVFSGTGGADTQYF
CDR3 DNA: TGCAGCGTCTTCTCCGGGACAGGGGGCGCAGATACGCAGTATTTT

J gene: TRBJ1-2
clone size: many
V gene: TRBV5-5
D gene: TRBD1
CDR3 protein: CASSRGVGTAYGYTF
CDR3 DNA: TGTGCCAGCAGCCGGGGCGTCGGGACAGCCTATGGCTACACCTTC

J gene: TRBJ2-3
clone size: .
V gene: TRBV12-3/TRBV12-4
D gene: .
CDR3 protein: CASSLFILRGGTQYF
CDR3 DNA: TGTGCCAGCAGTTTGTTTATCCTGCGGGGAGGTACGCAGTATTTT

J gene: TRBJ1-2
clone size: .
V gene: TRBV20-1
D gene: .
CDR3 protein: CSAPAPQGGGYTF
CDR3 DNA: TGCAGTGCTCCAGCCCCCCAGGGTGGTGGCTACACCTTC

J gene: TRBJ1-5
clone size: .
V gene: TRBV7-8
D gene: .
CDR3 protein: CASSLEAGKYTNQPQHF
CDR3 DNA: TGTGCCAGCAGCTTAGAGGCAGGGAAGTATACCAATCAGCCCCAGCATTTT

J gene: TRBJ2-5
clone size: .
V gene: TRBV4-3
D gene: .
CDR3 protein: CASSQEPPPGGHQETQYF
CDR3 DNA: TGCGCCAGCAGCCAAGAACCTCCTCCCGGGGGCCACCAAGAGACCCAGTACTTC

J gene: TRBJ1-3
clone size: .
V gene: TRBV7-9
D gene: TRBD1
CDR3 protein: CASSLAGQNRNTIYF
CDR3 DNA: TGTGCCAGCAGCTTAGCGGGACAGAATCGAAACACCATATATTTT

J gene: TRBJ2-1
clone size: .
V gene: TRBV15
D gene: TRBD1
CDR3 protein: CATTLDRVHNEQFF
CDR3 DNA: TGTGCCACCACCCTGGACAGGGTCCACAATGAGCAGTTCTTC

J gene: TRBJ1-1
clone size: .
V gene: TRBV29-1
D gene: .
CDR3 protein: CSDVKTEAFF
CDR3 DNA: TGCAGCGACGTAAAAACTGAAGCTTTCTTT

J gene: TRBJ2-5
clone size: .
V gene: TRBV6-2/TRBV6-3
D gene: .
CDR3 protein: CASSSRQGSTETQYF
CDR3 DNA: TGTGCCAGCAGTTCCCGACAAGGCTCGACAGAGACCCAGTACTTC

J gene: TRBJ2-7
clone size: .
V gene: TRBV11-2
D gene: TRBD1
CDR3 protein: CASSSRTGVYEQYF
CDR3 DNA: TGTGCCAGCAGCTCTAGGACAGGGGTCTACGAGCAGTACTTC

J gene: TRBJ1-1
clone size: .
V gene: TRBV2
D gene: TRBD1
CDR3 protein: CASSYYTGEDTEAFF
CDR3 DNA: TGTGCCAGCAGCTACTATACAGGGGAAGACACTGAAGCTTTCTTT

J gene: TRBJ2-5
clone size: .
V gene: TRBV20-1
D gene: .
CDR3 protein: CSASLAGSGTQYF
CDR3 DNA: TGCAGTGCTAGTCTCGCGGGCAGCGGGACCCAGTACTTC

J gene: TRBJ2-7
clone size: .
V gene: TRBV5-6
D gene: .
CDR3 protein: CASSVSAINEQYF
CDR3 DNA: TGTGCCAGCAGCGTGTCGGCTATTAACGAGCAGTACTTC

J gene: TRBJ2-7
clone size: .
V gene: TRBV7-2
D gene: .
CDR3 protein: CASSYTTATEGSYEQYF
CDR3 DNA: TGTGCCAGCAGCTACACGACCGCCACCGAGGGCTCCTACGAGCAGTACTTC

J gene: TRBJ1-2
clone size: .
V gene: TRBV29-1
D gene: .
CDR3 protein: CSVETASSYGYTF
CDR3 DNA: TGCAGCGTTGAGACAGCTAGTAGCTATGGCTACACCTTC

J gene: TRBJ2-6
clone size: .
V gene: TRBV3-1
D gene: .
CDR3 protein: CASSQDGSGRGANVLTF
CDR3 DNA: TGTGCCAGCAGCCAAGATGGCAGCGGGCGCGGGGCCAACGTCCTGACTTTC

J gene: TRBJ2-7
clone size: .
V gene: TRBV25-1
D gene: .
CDR3 protein: CASSEAQLSYEQYF
CDR3 DNA: TGTGCCAGCAGTGAAGCTCAGCTGTCCTACGAGCAGTACTTC

J gene: TRBJ1-2
clone size: few
V gene: TRBV3-1
D gene: .
CDR3 protein: CASSQGTQGYGYTF
CDR3 DNA: TGTGCCAGCAGCCAAGGAACACAGGGCTATGGCTACACCTTC

J gene: TRBJ1-2
clone size: .
V gene: TRBV7-2
D gene: .
CDR3 protein: CASSGGSDYGYTF
CDR3 DNA: TGTGCCAGCAGCGGCGGCAGCGACTATGGCTACACCTTC

J gene: TRBJ2-5
clone size: .
V gene: TRBV28
D gene: TRBD1
CDR3 protein: CASRDRVMETQYF
CDR3 DNA: TGTGCCAGCCGGGACAGGGTAATGGAGACCCAGTACTTC

J gene: TRBJ2-1
clone size: .
V gene: TRBV27
D gene: .
CDR3 protein: CASSLKQGSGYNEQFF
CDR3 DNA: TGTGCCAGCAGTCTAAAACAGGGATCGGGGTACAATGAGCAGTTCTTC

J gene: TRBJ2-7
clone size: .
V gene: TRBV7-3
D gene: .
CDR3 protein: CASSPQGGRGLEQYF
CDR3 DNA: TGTGCCAGCAGCCCACAAGGGGGCCGGGGGCTCGAGCAGTACTTC

J gene: TRBJ1-2
clone size: once
V gene: TRBV5-1
D gene: .
CDR3 protein: CASSPPEGYNYGYTF
CDR3 DNA: TGCGCCAGCAGCCCGCCGGAGGGGTATAACTATGGCTACACCTTC

J gene: TRBJ1-4
clone size: .
V gene: TRBV5-1
D gene: .
CDR3 protein: CASSLGQWGEKLFF
CDR3 DNA: TGCGCCAGCAGCTTGGGACAGTGGGGAGAAAAACTGTTTTTT

J gene: TRBJ2-7
clone size: .
V gene: TRBV6-1
D gene: .
CDR3 protein: CASKVRSVYEQYF
CDR3 DNA: TGTGCCAGCAAAGTCCGTTCGGTCTACGAGCAGTACTTC

J gene: TRBJ2-7
clone size: few
V gene: TRBV3-1
D gene: .
CDR3 protein: CASTGVGEQYF
CDR3 DNA: TGTGCCAGCACAGGGGTCGGCGAGCAGTACTTC

J gene: TRBJ2-1
clone size: .
V gene: TRBV4-3
D gene: .
CDR3 protein: CASSQEIGEQFF
CDR3 DNA: TGCGCCAGCAGCCAAGAGATTGGGGAGCAGTTCTTC

J gene: TRBJ2-1
clone size: .
V gene: TRBV12-3/TRBV12-4
D gene: TRBD1
CDR3 protein: CASSLVTGGYEQFF
CDR3 DNA: TGTGCCAGCAGTTTAGTGACAGGGGGCTATGAGCAGTTCTTC

J gene: TRBJ2-1
clone size: .
V gene: TRBV12-3/TRBV12-4
D gene: TRBD2
CDR3 protein: CASSLQRGALTYNEQFF
CDR3 DNA: TGTGCCAGCAGTTTACAGCGGGGGGCTTTAACCTACAATGAGCAGTTCTTC

J gene: TRBJ2-5
clone size: few
V gene: TRBV4-3
D gene: TRBD2
CDR3 protein: CASSQILAGSKGETQYF
CDR3 DNA: TGCGCCAGCAGCCAAATTCTAGCGGGGTCAAAGGGAGAGACCCAGTACTTC

J gene: TRBJ1-6
clone size: once
V gene: TRBV7-2
D gene: .
CDR3 protein: CASSLVLGSNSPLHF
CDR3 DNA: TGTGCCAGCAGCTTAGTATTGGGATCCAATTCACCCCTCCACTTT

J gene: TRBJ1-2
clone size: .
V gene: TRBV20-1
D gene: .
CDR3 protein: CSARDNYKRGVGYTF
CDR3 DNA: TGCAGTGCTAGAGATAATTATAAGAGAGGGGTTGGCTACACCTTC

J gene: TRBJ2-7
clone size: .
V gene: TRBV29-1
D gene: .
CDR3 protein: CSVWASDSYEQYF
CDR3 DNA: TGCAGCGTATGGGCTAGCGACTCCTACGAGCAGTACTTC

J gene: TRBJ2-1
clone size: .
V gene: TRBV5-1
D gene: TRBD2
CDR3 protein: CASNTASGGDNEQFF
CDR3 DNA: TGCGCCAGCAACACGGCCAGCGGGGGGGACAATGAGCAGTTCTTC

J gene: TRBJ2-7
clone size: .
V gene: TRBV3-1
D gene: .
CDR3 protein: CASSQEGGRYYEQYF
CDR3 DNA: TGTGCCAGCAGCCAAGAGGGCGGACGATACTACGAGCAGTACTTC

J gene: TRBJ2-1
clone size: .
V gene: TRBV6-4
D gene: .
CDR3 protein: CASSDSAGVGEQFF
CDR3 DNA: TGTGCCAGCAGTGACTCTGCAGGGGTGGGTGAGCAGTTCTTC